Following are 11 T cell receptor beta chains from one sample sequenced in a study of cytomegalovirus exposure and HLA in healthy donors. The PCR used 60 Vbeta and 13 Jbeta primers. TCRdb keeps only in-frame clones here, not all; method: immunoSEQ multiplex PCR. Here the sample spans roughly 140,000 clones, around 77% being singletons. Sample: PBMCs. Receptor source: a woman aged 40 to 50 in good health and CMV-seropositive.

Of note for this clone: Other DNA sequences within the sample encode an identical CDR3. The V call is TRBV5-1, the J call TRBJ1-1; D remains ambiguous. V lost 0 bases and J 1 base, leaving 4 bases between the germline ends. The CDR3 is 13 residues long. Germline assignment: CDR1 SGHRS and CDR2 YFSETQ. The CDR3 DNA is TGCGCCAGCAGCTTGGCCGGGAACACTGAAGCTTTCTTT. The encoded protein is CASSLAGNTEAFF. The entire variable domain, with the rest obtained from reference TRBV5-1 and TRBJ1-1, is as follows: KAGVTQTPRYLIKTRGQQVTLSCSPISGHRSVSWYQQTPGQGLQFLFEYFSETQRNKGNFPGRFSGRQFSNSRSEMNVSTLELGDSALYLCASSLAGNTEAFFGQGTRLTVV.

This clone was picked up a small number of times. The rearrangement links TRBV10-3 to TRBJ2-7, with TRBD1 matching over 8 bases. Germline values: CDR1 ENHRY, CDR2 SYGVKD. Trimming cost V 6 bases and J 4 bases; bases outside gene matches: 8. CDR3 length equals 14 residues. This CDR3 reads CAIRMTGESYEQYF. CDR3 bases: TGTGCCATCAGGATGACAGGGGAGTCATACGAGCAGTACTTC.

The CDR3: CASRLLQGSMYGYTF. In DNA form, the CDR3 reads TGTGCCAGCAGACTATTACAAGGGAGCATGTATGGCTACACCTTC. The rearrangement uses TRBV28 and TRBJ1-2; no definite D call. Trimming cost V 6 bases and J 5 bases, with 19 bases left between them. The length of the CDR3 is 15 residues. CDR1 is MDHEN, CDR2 SYDVKM, per germline.

The rearrangement uses TRBV5-1 and TRBJ2-7; D is possibly TRBD2 (6 bases). V was pared by 3 bases and J by 3 bases, with 16 bases between. The CDR3 extends over 15 amino acids. In germline, CDR1 is SGHRS, CDR2 YFSETQ. The CDR3 region has the DNA TGCGCCAGCAGCTCGACACCTTCCGGGAGCTACGAGCAGTACTTC. Protein: CASSSTPSGSYEQYF.

J is TRBJ2-5 and V is TRBV29-1; TRBD1 aligns across 9 bases. The DNA matches TRBJ2-7 better at its end, which makes the J call doubtful. Germline V gives CDR1 SQVTM, CDR2 ANQGSEA. This CDR3 is built from 12 residues. The CDR3 DNA reads as TGCAGCGTTGGACAGGGGGCCTACGAGCAGTACTTC. Translated: CSVGQGAYEQYF.

The genes are TRBV28 and TRBJ2-1, with 16 bases aligning to TRBD2. This CDR3 region has 17 residues. Trimming took 5 bases from V and 4 from J; bases not matched to a gene: 5. CDR1 and CDR2 from the germline V gene are MDHEN and SYDVKM. CDR3 loop: CASSPPGLAGGYNEQFF. The CDR3 coding sequence is TGTGCCAGCAGTCCGCCGGGACTAGCGGGGGGGTACAATGAGCAGTTCTTC. Full variable domain (rest looked up from reference TRBV28 and TRBJ2-1): DVKVTQSSRYLVKRTGEKVFLECVQDMDHENMFWYRQDPGLGLRLIYFSYDVKMKEKGDIPEGYSVSREKKERFSLILESASTNQTSMYLCASSPPGLAGGYNEQFFGPGTRLTVL.

The chain uses TRBV7-5 and TRBJ1-4. TRBV7-5 is a known pseudogene. The CDR3 contains 14 residues. The CDR3 DNA sequence: TGTGTCAGAAGCTTAGCGCTCGGGTGGCAAAAACTGTTTTTT. Encoded protein: CVRSLALGWQKLFF.

This clone was picked up one time. V is TRBV5-1 and J is TRBJ2-1, with unresolved D. V lost 0 bases to trimming and J lost 5 bases, with 6 bases between them. Germline V gene sequence: CDR1 SGHRS, CDR2 YFSETQ. The CDR3 loop spans 13 amino acids. CDR3 residues: CASSLGVNNEQFF. The CDR3 nucleotides read TGCGCCAGCAGCTTGGGAGTAAACAATGAGCAGTTCTTC.

This rearrangement joins TRBV14 to TRBJ1-5; no firm D call. Per the germline V gene, CDR1 is SGHDN and CDR2 is FVKESK. Deletions cut 1 base from V and 6 bases from J, with 13 bases between. CDR3 length: 15 residues. CDR3 nucleotide sequence: TGTGCCAGCAGCCAAGGAGGTCTAGCTGGTCAGCCCCAGCATTTT. Translating gives CASSQGGLAGQPQHF.

The chain employs TRBV6-6 and TRBJ1-1; no definite D call. The V gene lost 2 bases and the J gene lost 1 base, with 5 bases spanning the gap. Looked up from germline, CDR1 is MNHNY and CDR2 is SVGAGI (reference sequence). The CDR3 totals 13 residues. The CDR3 here is CASSYRGNTEAFF. In DNA, the CDR3 is TGTGCCAGCAGTTACCGAGGGAACACTGAAGCTTTCTTT.

The chain has TRBV18 and TRBJ1-4; D ambiguous. CDR1 is KGHSH, CDR2 LQKENI, per germline. The CDR3 is 16 residues long. V lost 4 bases and J 0 bases, leaving 12 bases between the germline ends. The CDR3, as DNA: TGTGCCAGCTCACGGCTTCCCTTAACAACTAATGAAAAACTGTTTTTT. It encodes CASSRLPLTTNEKLFF.